Included here is one T cell receptor beta chain sequence, with context. Antigen: not known. This specimen comes from a study of blood T cells in healthy people across ages. Broader study findings: CMV status of donors was unknown, possibly confounding expanded clonotype changes. Diversity was estimated from one million T cells, and these estimates were considered underestimates. Aged donors had fewer naive CD4+ cells and lower diversity than long-lived donors.

A second PCR, run for roughly 7 to 12 cycles, used a sample-barcoded 5' primer plus a J-beta primer mix. Paired-end reads containing CDR3 totaled no fewer than 2.5 million for each sample. TCRdb used MiXCR to reprocess the 5' RACE reads, holding one entry per CDR3 protein. The table has 1.5 million to 2 million distinct CDR3 sequences, 28% seen once. Germline lookup yields CDR1 SGHTA and CDR2 FQGNSA. V shed 1 base and J shed 6 bases, with 18 bases lying between them. This CDR3 contains 16 residues. The genes are TRBV7-2 and TRBJ1-2; the D gene is possibly TRBD1 (5 bases). Sequencing input: blood. The receptor comes from a woman aged 25 to 45 in good health. In DNA, the CDR3 is TGTGCCAGCAGCTTAGGGGGGGGATATGCCCCCCATGGCTACACCTTC. Amino acid sequence: CASSLGGGYAPHGYTF.